The clone carrying this T cell receptor beta chain was observed a few times. These data are taken from a study of T cell responses to AZD1222 COVID-19 vaccine. CDR3 length: 14 residues. The V gene end was trimmed by 6 bases and the J gene end by 2 bases; junction bases not matched to a gene: 3. Looked up from germline, CDR1 is LGHDT and CDR2 is YNNKEL (reference sequence). Assay used: immunoSEQ multiplex PCR; TCRdb lists only in-frame clones, some missing. The sample carries some 130,000 clones, approximately 89% recorded once. This material consisted of peripheral blood, taken on day 0 of AZD1222 vaccination. The receptor's source is an adult in good health. V gene TRBV3-1 (or the pseudogene TRBV3-2) combines with J gene TRBJ2-2, with 7 bases identical to TRBD1. The CDR3 coding sequence is TGTGCCAGCAGAAGACAGGGCAACACCGGGGAGCTGTTTTTT. This codes for CASRRQGNTGELFF.